A selection of T cell receptor beta chains follows, all from one sample in a study of early T cells in non-severe SARS-CoV-2 infection. TCRdb recomputed calls from the 5' RACE reads with MiXCR, one row per CDR3 protein. The repertoire consists of some 61,000 distinct CDR3 sequences, with 13% occurring once and the leading ten covering about 8%. Sample: whole blood. Every receptor here comes from an adult who was a healthcare worker with PCR-confirmed SARS-CoV-2 infection or an uninfected control (not recorded which). CDR3s include the opening cysteine and the closing phenylalanine or tryptophan. Fields, in order: CDR3 protein, D gene, J gene, clone size, V gene. A D gene is named only where the DNA matches it firmly. Clone size, where shown, is once, few, many, or a class for clones that have expanded.

CDR3: CASSNRQGARTGELFF
D: TRBD1
J: TRBJ2-2
size: NA
V: TRBV7-3

CDR3: CATSREAAGGPLTDTQYF
D: TRBD2
J: TRBJ2-3
size: NA
V: TRBV15

CDR3: CASSLSSGRADTQYF
D: TRBD2
J: TRBJ2-3
size: few
V: TRBV27

CDR3: CASSLAEGVNSPLHF
D: NA
J: TRBJ1-6
size: NA
V: TRBV7-9

CDR3: CASSPEQYNSPLHF
D: NA
J: TRBJ1-6
size: few
V: TRBV7-9

CDR3: CASSLNRQSGYTF
D: NA
J: TRBJ1-2
size: NA
V: TRBV7-3

CDR3: CASSSTGWDIQYF
D: NA
J: TRBJ2-4
size: NA
V: TRBV7-2

CDR3: CASSLTASGRAYEQYF
D: TRBD2
J: TRBJ2-7
size: few
V: TRBV7-2

CDR3: CATSRDFKLQYF
D: NA
J: TRBJ2-7
size: NA
V: TRBV15

CDR3: CASRAGTSGRAIDEQFF
D: TRBD2
J: TRBJ2-1
size: few
V: TRBV5-1

CDR3: CASSGHTSGTSGKGKQFF
D: TRBD2
J: TRBJ2-1
size: many
V: TRBV2

CDR3: CASSPTGTANSPLHF
D: NA
J: TRBJ1-6
size: few
V: TRBV28

CDR3: CSVRDPRVQAFF
D: NA
J: TRBJ1-1
size: NA
V: TRBV29-1

CDR3: CASSLATGSSYNEQFF
D: NA
J: TRBJ2-1
size: many
V: TRBV4-3

CDR3: CASSLAGQPSGDTQYF
D: TRBD1
J: TRBJ2-3
size: few
V: TRBV7-8

CDR3: CASSRTFQGKNEQFF
D: NA
J: TRBJ2-1
size: NA
V: TRBV19

CDR3: CSVGRSDTQYF
D: NA
J: TRBJ2-3
size: few
V: TRBV29-1

CDR3: CASPPRGICQNSPLHF
D: NA
J: TRBJ1-6
size: NA
V: TRBV14

CDR3: CASSRPTGTGNQPQHF
D: TRBD1
J: TRBJ1-5
size: few
V: TRBV19

CDR3: CASSLGAGGAYNEQFF
D: TRBD2
J: TRBJ2-1
size: NA
V: TRBV7-3

CDR3: CASSMTRDRSSYEQYF
D: NA
J: TRBJ2-7
size: many
V: TRBV5-1

CDR3: CSVGTSYNSPLHF
D: NA
J: TRBJ1-6
size: many
V: TRBV29-1

CDR3: CASSLYWQVSYEQYF
D: NA
J: TRBJ2-7
size: few
V: TRBV28

CDR3: CASSSDESIVSNQPQHF
D: NA
J: TRBJ1-5
size: few
V: TRBV7-3

CDR3: CASSFGLASSYEQYF
D: NA
J: TRBJ2-7
size: few
V: TRBV7-2

CDR3: CSATPGLRSSYNEQFF
D: NA
J: TRBJ2-1
size: many
V: TRBV20-1

CDR3: CASSIGSQVLAGELFF
D: NA
J: TRBJ2-2
size: NA
V: TRBV19

CDR3: CASDTSGGSYNEQFF
D: TRBD2
J: TRBJ2-1
size: many
V: TRBV11-2

CDR3: CASSLHMRGFTGQGIYAEAFF
D: TRBD1
J: TRBJ1-1
size: many
V: TRBV12-3/TRBV12-4

CDR3: CASSGDTGELFF
D: NA
J: TRBJ2-2
size: many
V: TRBV2

CDR3: CSALGQTPEAFF
D: NA
J: TRBJ1-1
size: many
V: TRBV29-1

CDR3: CASSFSGIPGRTGDYSTDTQYF
D: TRBD1
J: TRBJ2-3
size: many
V: TRBV28

CDR3: CSVGTFTPEAFF
D: NA
J: TRBJ1-1
size: NA
V: TRBV29-1

CDR3: CASSESGGDEQYF
D: TRBD2
J: TRBJ2-7
size: NA
V: TRBV10-1

CDR3: CASIILGNGNYGYTF
D: NA
J: TRBJ1-2
size: many
V: TRBV6-1

CDR3: CASSLGTSGSLEEQYF
D: TRBD2
J: TRBJ2-7
size: few
V: TRBV5-5

CDR3: CASSFLAGEGDF
D: TRBD2
J: TRBJ2-3
size: NA
V: TRBV7-9

CDR3: CASLFDGGLHEQFF
D: NA
J: TRBJ2-1
size: few
V: TRBV7-9

CDR3: CSVESGDEQFF
D: NA
J: TRBJ2-1
size: NA
V: TRBV29-1

CDR3: CASGQSNEQFF
D: NA
J: TRBJ2-1
size: NA
V: TRBV12-5

CDR3: CASSTQPTDTQYF
D: NA
J: TRBJ2-3
size: NA
V: TRBV11-2

CDR3: CSFSLGGQGISSRHYEQYF
D: TRBD1
J: TRBJ2-7
size: few
V: TRBV29-1

CDR3: CASSPRFRERNEQFF
D: NA
J: TRBJ2-1
size: NA
V: TRBV6-5

CDR3: CASRSVGNYIQYF
D: NA
J: TRBJ2-4
size: NA
V: TRBV6-1

CDR3: CASSPSGSVSYEQYF
D: TRBD2
J: TRBJ2-7
size: NA
V: TRBV6-2/TRBV6-3

CDR3: CASSVVGTGGETQYF
D: TRBD1
J: TRBJ2-5
size: NA
V: TRBV9

CDR3: CASSRRDSLTDTQYF
D: TRBD1
J: TRBJ2-3
size: many
V: TRBV7-8

CDR3: CSIRPGSVNTEAFF
D: NA
J: TRBJ1-1
size: few
V: TRBV20-1

CDR3: CASSQGSQGIQETQYF
D: NA
J: TRBJ2-5
size: NA
V: TRBV4-3

CDR3: CASRRSSNQPQHF
D: NA
J: TRBJ1-5
size: many
V: TRBV12-3/TRBV12-4

CDR3: CASSSGGQYF
D: NA
J: TRBJ2-7
size: NA
V: TRBV7-9

CDR3: CSARRQGLTTDTQYF
D: TRBD1
J: TRBJ2-3
size: many
V: TRBV20-1

CDR3: CASRGQGMNTEAFF
D: TRBD1
J: TRBJ1-1
size: many
V: TRBV6-1

CDR3: CASSNRGLAGGFADTQYF
D: TRBD2
J: TRBJ2-3
size: few
V: TRBV7-6

CDR3: CASRKANEKLFF
D: NA
J: TRBJ1-4
size: few
V: TRBV12-3/TRBV12-4

CDR3: CASSLWGDRVIEAFF
D: TRBD1
J: TRBJ1-1
size: NA
V: TRBV28

CDR3: CASSESLADNEQFF
D: TRBD2
J: TRBJ2-1
size: NA
V: TRBV6-4